This T cell receptor beta chain was identified in a study of OX40 agonist ivuxolimab in advanced cancers. On the study more broadly: Ivuxolimab, which patients received intravenously every 2 weeks, was dosed at 0.01 to 10 mg/kg. Of the participants, roughly 40% had some prior anti-PD-1, anti-PD-L1 or anti-CTLA-4 therapy, which was allowed. Study findings and constraints: No antigen was identified for the clonally expanded peripheral T cells. Clones of CD4+ and CD8+ blood T cells grew by week 6 at doses of 0.1 to 3.0 mg/kg.

Some clones are missing from TCRdb's copy, which holds only in-frame ones; the method was immunoSEQ multiplex PCR. This table has 40,000 to 60,000 clones, around 90% appearing once. This clone was recorded only once. As yet, its antigen is unknown. The source is an adult with an advanced solid tumor such as melanoma, head and neck, liver or kidney cancer. The starting material was CD4+ or CD8+ T cells sorted from blood, obtained in a trial of the OX40 agonist ivuxolimab.

CDR3 sequence reads: CASSLRDRDNEQFF. DNA of the CDR3: TGTGCCAGCAGCTTAAGGGACAGGGACAATGAGCAGTTCTTC. The chain uses TRBV5-6 and TRBJ2-1, with 9 nucleotides matching TRBD1. This CDR3 region has 14 residues. The germline V gene encodes CDR1 SGHDT and CDR2 YYEEEE. V shed 2 bases, J shed 5 bases, and the junction held 2 bases outside the gene matches.